The rows below give T cell receptor beta chains drawn from one sample of a study of T cells in Graves' hyperthyroidism and ophthalmopathy. Each CDR3 protein is one row after TCRdb ran MiXCR on the multiplex PCR reads. The table lists 500,000 to 800,000 distinct CDR3 sequences, 45% of them singletons. Sequencing was performed on peripheral blood or thyroid tissue (not recorded which). Receptors were obtained from an adult man with Graves' disease, either hyperthyroidism or ophthalmopathy (not recorded which). Each CDR3 is given without its conserved first and last residue.

V	CDR3
TRBV6-5	ASSYSGHRGYEQY
TRBV29-1	SVERGTGNQPQH
TRBV20-1	SASSGPTHTQETQY
TRBV29-1	SVGGNERLF
TRBV7-9	ASSLDGNSPLH
TRBV10-3	AISERDEKLF
TRBV6-4	ASSGGDGAEAF
TRBV24-1	ATSAVTPGLSRYEQY
TRBV29-1	SVKGQGNNSPLH
TRBV19	ASTPGPTGSYGYT
TRBV18	ASSPLGSSGNTIY
TRBV5-1	ASSFVDRDYGYT
TRBV2	ASRAGWQETQY
TRBV19	ASLGLTNTEAF
TRBV2	ASSGSSRYNSPLH
TRBV2	ASSAAGTGDSPLH
TRBV5-1	ASSFGQSQRSPLH
TRBV6-1	ASSPWSGDGGYNSPLH